This TCR beta chain was recorded in a study of blood T cell repertoires in COVID-19. Study details: From T cells, B-cell-depleted T cells, or PBMCs came the material, which was cDNA or gDNA.

Recruitment covered 25 or so US areas and drew participants whose ages spanned about 18 to 90 years. Cohort allocation depended upon clinical history that participants reported. In the original workflow: Reference gene primer amplification gave estimated nucleated cell counts. The protocol was immunoSEQ multiplex PCR, while the TCRdb copy is restricted to in-frame clones and leaves out a portion. V, J and clone size were drawn from that table, and D and trimming were deduced from the DNA. The sample has about 300,000 clones, 90% seen once. The CDR3 length is 15 residues. With 5 bases removed from V and 5 bases from J, the gap between germline ends came to 20 bases. Germline assignment: CDR1 SGHRS and CDR2 YFSETQ.

The chain combines TRBV5-1 with TRBJ2-7; TRBD1 is a possible D gene (5 bases). The origin of this receptor is a woman in her late teens or twenties with acute COVID-19. The sequencing input was PBMCs or T cells enriched from blood (not recorded which). CDR3 bases: TGCGCCAGCAGTTCGACAGTCGGTCTTACCCACGAGCAGTACTTC. As protein: CASSSTVGLTHEQYF.